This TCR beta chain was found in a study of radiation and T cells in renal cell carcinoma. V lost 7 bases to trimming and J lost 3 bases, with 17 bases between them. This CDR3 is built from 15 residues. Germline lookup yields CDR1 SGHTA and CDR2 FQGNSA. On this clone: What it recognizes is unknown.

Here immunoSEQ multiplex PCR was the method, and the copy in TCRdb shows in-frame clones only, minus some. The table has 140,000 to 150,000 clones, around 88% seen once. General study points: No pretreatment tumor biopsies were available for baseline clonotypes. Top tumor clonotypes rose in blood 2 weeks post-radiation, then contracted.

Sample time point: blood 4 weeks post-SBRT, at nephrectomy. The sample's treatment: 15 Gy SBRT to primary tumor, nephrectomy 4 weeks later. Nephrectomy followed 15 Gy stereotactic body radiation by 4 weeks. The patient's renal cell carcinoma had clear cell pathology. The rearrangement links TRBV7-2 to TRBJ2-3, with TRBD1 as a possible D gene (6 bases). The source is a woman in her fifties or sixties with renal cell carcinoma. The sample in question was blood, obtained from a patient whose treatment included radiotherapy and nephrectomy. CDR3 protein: CASTVRGFLTDTQYF. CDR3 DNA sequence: TGTGCCAGCACCGTAAGGGGGTTCCTTACAGATACGCAGTATTTT.